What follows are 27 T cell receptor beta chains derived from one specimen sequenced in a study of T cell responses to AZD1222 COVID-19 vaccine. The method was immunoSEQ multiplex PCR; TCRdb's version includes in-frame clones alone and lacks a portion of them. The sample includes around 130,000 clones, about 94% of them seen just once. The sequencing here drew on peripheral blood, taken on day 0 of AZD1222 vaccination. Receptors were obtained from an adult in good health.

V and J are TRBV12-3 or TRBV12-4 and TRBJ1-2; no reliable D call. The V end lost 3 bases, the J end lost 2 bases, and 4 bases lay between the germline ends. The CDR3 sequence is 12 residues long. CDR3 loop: CASSFQNYGYTF. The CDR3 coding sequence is TGTGCCAGCAGTTTCCAAAACTATGGCTACACCTTC.

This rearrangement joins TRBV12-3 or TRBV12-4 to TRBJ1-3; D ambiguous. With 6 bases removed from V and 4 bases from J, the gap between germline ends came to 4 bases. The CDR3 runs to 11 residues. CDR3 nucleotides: TGTGCCAGCAGCTGGGGAAACACCATATATTTT. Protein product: CASSWGNTIYF.

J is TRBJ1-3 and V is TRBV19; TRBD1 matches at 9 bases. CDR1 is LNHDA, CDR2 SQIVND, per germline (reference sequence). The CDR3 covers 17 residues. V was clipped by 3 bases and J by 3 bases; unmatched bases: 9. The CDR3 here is CASSIGDRDFYGNTIYF. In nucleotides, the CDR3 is TGTGCCAGTAGTATTGGGGACAGGGATTTCTATGGAAACACCATATATTTT. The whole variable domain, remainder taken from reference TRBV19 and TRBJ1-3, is DGGITQSPKYLFRKEGQNVTLSCEQNLNHDAMYWYRQDPGQGLRLIYYSQIVNDFQKGDIAEGYSVSREKKESFPLTVTSAQKNPTAFYLCASSIGDRDFYGNTIYFGEGSWLTVV.

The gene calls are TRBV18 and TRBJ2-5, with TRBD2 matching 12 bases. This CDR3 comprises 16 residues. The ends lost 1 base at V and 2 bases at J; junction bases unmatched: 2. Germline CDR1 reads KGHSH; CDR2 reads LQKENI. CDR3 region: CASSPLGTSGQETQYF. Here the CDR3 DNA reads TGTGCCAGCTCACCACTCGGGACTAGCGGGCAAGAGACCCAGTACTTC.

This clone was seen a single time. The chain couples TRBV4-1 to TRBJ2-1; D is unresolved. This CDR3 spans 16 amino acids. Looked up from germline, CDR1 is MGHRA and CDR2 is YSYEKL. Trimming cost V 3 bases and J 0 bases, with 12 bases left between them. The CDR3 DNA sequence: TGCGCCAGCAGCCATGAAACTTTGAGCTCCTACAATGAGCAGTTCTTC. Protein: CASSHETLSSYNEQFF.

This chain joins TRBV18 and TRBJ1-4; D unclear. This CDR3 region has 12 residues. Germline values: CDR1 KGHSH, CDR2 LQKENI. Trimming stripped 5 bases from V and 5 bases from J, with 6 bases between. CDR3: CASSSENEKLFF. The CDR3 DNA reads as TGTGCCAGCTCATCGGAAAATGAAAAACTGTTTTTT.

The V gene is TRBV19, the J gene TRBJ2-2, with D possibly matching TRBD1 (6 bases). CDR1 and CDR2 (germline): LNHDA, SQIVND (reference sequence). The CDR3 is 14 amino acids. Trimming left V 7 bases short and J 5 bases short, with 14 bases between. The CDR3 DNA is TGTGCCAGTACCACAGGGTACGCAACCGGGGAGCTGTTTTTT. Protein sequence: CASTTGYATGELFF.

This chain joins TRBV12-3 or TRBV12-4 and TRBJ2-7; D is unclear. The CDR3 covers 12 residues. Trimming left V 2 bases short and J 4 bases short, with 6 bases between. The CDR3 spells CASSLILYEQYF. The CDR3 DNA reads TGTGCCAGCAGTTTAATCCTTTACGAGCAGTACTTC.

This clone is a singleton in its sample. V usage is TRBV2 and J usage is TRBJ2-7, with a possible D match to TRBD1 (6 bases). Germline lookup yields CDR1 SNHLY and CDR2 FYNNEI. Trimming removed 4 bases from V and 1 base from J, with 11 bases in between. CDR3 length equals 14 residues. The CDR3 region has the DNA TGTGCCAGCAGTGGTGGGGACACTTCCTACGAGCAGTACTTC. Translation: CASSGGDTSYEQYF.

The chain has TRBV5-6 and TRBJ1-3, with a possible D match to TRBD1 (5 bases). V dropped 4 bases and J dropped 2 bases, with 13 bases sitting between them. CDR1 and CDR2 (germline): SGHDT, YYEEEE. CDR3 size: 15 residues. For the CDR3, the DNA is TGTGCCAGCAGCATACGGACAACAGCTGGAAACACCATATATTTT. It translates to CASSIRTTAGNTIYF.

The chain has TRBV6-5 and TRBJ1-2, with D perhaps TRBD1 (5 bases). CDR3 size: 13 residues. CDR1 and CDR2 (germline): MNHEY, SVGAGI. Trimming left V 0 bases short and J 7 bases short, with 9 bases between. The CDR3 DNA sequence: TGTGCCAGCAGTTACTCGGGGGGGTCTGGCTACACCTTC. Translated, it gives CASSYSGGSGYTF.

DNA of the CDR3: TGCGCCAGCAGCTTGCGTCAGGGCAGGGACACTGAAGCTTTCTTT. Translating it yields CASSLRQGRDTEAFF. V and J are TRBV5-1 and TRBJ1-1; a possible D gene is TRBD1 (5 bases). Looked up from germline, CDR1 is SGHRS and CDR2 is YFSETQ. CDR3 length: 15 residues. V was pared by 1 base and J by 3 bases, with 13 bases between.

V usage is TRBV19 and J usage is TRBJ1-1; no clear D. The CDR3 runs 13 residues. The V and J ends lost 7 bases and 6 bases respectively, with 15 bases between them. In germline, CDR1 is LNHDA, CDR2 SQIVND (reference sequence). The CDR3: CASTRRAIAEAFF. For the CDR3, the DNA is TGTGCCAGTACCCGCCGGGCAATCGCTGAAGCTTTCTTT.

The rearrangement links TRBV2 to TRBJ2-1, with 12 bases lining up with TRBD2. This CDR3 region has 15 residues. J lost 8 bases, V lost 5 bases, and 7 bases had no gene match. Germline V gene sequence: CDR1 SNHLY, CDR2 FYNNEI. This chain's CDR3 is CASSRAASGGDEQFF. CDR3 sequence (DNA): TGTGCCAGCAGTAGGGCGGCTAGCGGGGGGGATGAGCAGTTCTTC.

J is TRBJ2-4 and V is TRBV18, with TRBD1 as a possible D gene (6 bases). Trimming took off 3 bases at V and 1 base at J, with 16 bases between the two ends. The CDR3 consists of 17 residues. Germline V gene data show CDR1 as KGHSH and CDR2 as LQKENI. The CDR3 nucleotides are TGTGCCAGCTCACCCGCCAACCGGGACATTGCCAAAAACATTCAGTACTTC. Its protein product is CASSPANRDIAKNIQYF.

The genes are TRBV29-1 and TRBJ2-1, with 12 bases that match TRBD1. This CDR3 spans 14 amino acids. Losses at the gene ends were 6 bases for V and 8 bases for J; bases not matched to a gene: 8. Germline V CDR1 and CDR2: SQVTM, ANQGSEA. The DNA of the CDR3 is TGCAGCGTAGATCCGGGACAGGGGGCCCATGAGCAGTTCTTC. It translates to CSVDPGQGAHEQFF.

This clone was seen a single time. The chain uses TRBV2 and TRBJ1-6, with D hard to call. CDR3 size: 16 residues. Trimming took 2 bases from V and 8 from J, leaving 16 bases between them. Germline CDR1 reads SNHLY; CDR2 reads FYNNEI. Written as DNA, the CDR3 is TGTGCCAGCAGTGAATGGGATTCCCCCGGGGATTCACCCCTCCACTTT. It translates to CASSEWDSPGDSPLHF.

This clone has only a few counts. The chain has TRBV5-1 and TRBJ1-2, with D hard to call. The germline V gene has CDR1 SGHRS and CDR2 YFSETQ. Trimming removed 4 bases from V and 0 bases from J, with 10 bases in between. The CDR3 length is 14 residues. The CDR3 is CASSGRQANYGYTF. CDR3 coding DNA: TGCGCCAGCAGCGGTCGACAAGCTAACTATGGCTACACCTTC.

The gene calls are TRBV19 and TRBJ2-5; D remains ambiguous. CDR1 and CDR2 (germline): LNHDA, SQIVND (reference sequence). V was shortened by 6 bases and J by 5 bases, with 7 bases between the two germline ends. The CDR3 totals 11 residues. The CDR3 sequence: CASSLEETQYF. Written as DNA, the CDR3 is TGTGCCAGTAGCCTAGAGGAGACCCAGTACTTC.

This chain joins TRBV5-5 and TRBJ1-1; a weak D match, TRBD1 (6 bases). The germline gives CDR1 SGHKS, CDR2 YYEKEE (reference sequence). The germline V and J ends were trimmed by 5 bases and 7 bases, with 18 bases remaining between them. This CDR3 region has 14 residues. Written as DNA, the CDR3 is TGTGCCAGCAGATGGGACAACGAACTGGATGAAGCTTTCTTT. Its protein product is CASRWDNELDEAFF.

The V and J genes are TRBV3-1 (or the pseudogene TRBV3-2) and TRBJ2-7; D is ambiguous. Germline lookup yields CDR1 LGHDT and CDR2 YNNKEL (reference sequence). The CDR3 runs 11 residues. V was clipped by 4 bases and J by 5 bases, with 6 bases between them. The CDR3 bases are TGTGCCAGCAGCCTCACTAACGAGCAGTACTTC. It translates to CASSLTNEQYF.

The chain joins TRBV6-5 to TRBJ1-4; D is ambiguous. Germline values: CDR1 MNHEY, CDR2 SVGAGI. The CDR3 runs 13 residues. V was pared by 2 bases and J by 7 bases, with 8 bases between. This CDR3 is CASSYGEGEKLFF. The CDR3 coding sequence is TGTGCCAGCAGTTACGGGGAGGGTGAAAAACTGTTTTTT.

The CDR3 sequence is CKKGSPLHF. In DNA form, the CDR3 reads TGCAAGAAGGGTTCACCCCTCCACTTT. The chain carries TRBV20-1 and TRBJ1-6; D is uncertain. The CDR3 sequence is 9 residues long. Germline CDR1 reads DFQATT; CDR2 reads SNEGSKA (reference sequence).

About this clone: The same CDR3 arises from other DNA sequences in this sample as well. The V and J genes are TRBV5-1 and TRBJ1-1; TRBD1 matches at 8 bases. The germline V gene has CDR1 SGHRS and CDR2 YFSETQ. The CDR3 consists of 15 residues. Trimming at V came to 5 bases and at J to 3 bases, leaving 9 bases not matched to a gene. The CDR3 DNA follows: TGCGCCAGCAGTAGAACAGGACAGGGAGACACTGAAGCTTTCTTT. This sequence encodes CASSRTGQGDTEAFF.

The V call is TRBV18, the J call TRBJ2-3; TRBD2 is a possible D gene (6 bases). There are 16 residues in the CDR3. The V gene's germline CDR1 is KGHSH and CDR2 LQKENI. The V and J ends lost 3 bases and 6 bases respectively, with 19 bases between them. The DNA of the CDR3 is TGTGCCAGCTCACCCGCCGGGGCCGACGGAGGGGATACGCAGTATTTT. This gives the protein CASSPAGADGGDTQYF.

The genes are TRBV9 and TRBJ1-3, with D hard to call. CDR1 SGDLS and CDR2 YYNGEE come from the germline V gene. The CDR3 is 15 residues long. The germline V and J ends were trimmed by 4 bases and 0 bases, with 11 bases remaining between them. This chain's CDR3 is CASSPGQFSGNTIYF. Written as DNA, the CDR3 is TGTGCCAGCAGCCCCGGGCAGTTCTCTGGAAACACCATATATTTT.

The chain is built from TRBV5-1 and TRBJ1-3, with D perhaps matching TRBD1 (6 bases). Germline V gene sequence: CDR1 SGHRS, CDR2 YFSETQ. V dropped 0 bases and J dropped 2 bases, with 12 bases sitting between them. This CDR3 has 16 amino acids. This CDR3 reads CASSLATGSTGNTIYF. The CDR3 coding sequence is TGCGCCAGCAGCTTGGCGACAGGCTCGACTGGAAACACCATATATTTT. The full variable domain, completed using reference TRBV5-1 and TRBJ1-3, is KAGVTQTPRYLIKTRGQQVTLSCSPISGHRSVSWYQQTPGQGLQFLFEYFSETQRNKGNFPGRFSGRQFSNSRSEMNVSTLELGDSALYLCASSLATGSTGNTIYFGEGSWLTVV.